Listed below are T cell receptor beta chains from one sample, sequenced in a study of blood T cells in healthy people across ages. TCRdb redid the calling of the 5' RACE reads with MiXCR, one entry per CDR3 protein. Of just over 800,000 distinct CDR3 sequences in the sample, approximately 67% are singletons; the top ten hold about 30%. Sequenced input: blood. The receptors were sampled from a man between 25 and 39 years old in good health. Both conserved end residues are part of each CDR3. D genes are given only for firm matches. Clone sizes are given selectively: once, few, many, or a class where the clone is expanded.

j_call d_call clone_size v_call cdr3_nt cdr3_aa
TRBJ2-7 TRBD1 once TRBV6-5 TGTGCCAGCAGTCTGGGGACAGGGCGCGAGGAGCAGTACTTC CASSLGTGREEQYF
TRBJ1-2 TRBD1 NA TRBV5-1 TGCGCCAGCAGCTTGGCCGGAGGGACAGGGACACACTATGGCTACACCTTC CASSLAGGTGTHYGYTF
TRBJ2-3 NA few TRBV20-1 TGCAGTGCTAGGACTCGAATTAGCACAGATACGCAGTATTTT CSARTRISTDTQYF
TRBJ2-3 NA NA TRBV11-1 TGTGCCAGCAGCGTCGCAGAGGGCATGGGCACAGATATGCAGTATTTT CASSVAEGMGTDMQYF
TRBJ2-1 NA many TRBV7-2 TGTGCCAGCAGCTCCGGGGATTACAATGAGCAGTTCTTC CASSSGDYNEQFF
TRBJ2-1 NA NA TRBV6-2/TRBV6-3 TGTGCCAGCAGTTATGAGTCGTACAATGAGCAGTTCTTC CASSYESYNEQFF
TRBJ2-1 NA once TRBV18 TGTGCCAGCTCCCCTCCTCGGGGTTCCGATGAGCAGTTCTTC CASSPPRGSDEQFF
TRBJ2-7 TRBD2 NA TRBV29-1 TGCAGCGTTGTCCCCCGGGGGGACGAGCAGTACTTC CSVVPRGDEQYF
TRBJ2-7 NA NA TRBV27 TGTGCCAGCCGTTTACGCGGGGTGAACTCCTACGAGCAGTACTTC CASRLRGVNSYEQYF
TRBJ2-5 TRBD2 NA TRBV9 TGTGCCAGCAGCGTGGGGGGACTAGCGAACCCGAAGGAGACCCAGTACTTC CASSVGGLANPKETQYF
TRBJ2-2 NA few TRBV12-3/TRBV12-4 TGTGCCAGCAGCCCTCTCGCCCCCGGGGAGCTGTTTTTT CASSPLAPGELFF
TRBJ1-4 NA NA TRBV4-3 TGCGCCAGCAGCCTGGGACGCCTAACTAATGAAAAACTGTTTTTT CASSLGRLTNEKLFF
TRBJ2-1 NA NA TRBV7-2 TGTGCCAGCAGCCTAGCACTGGGGAGCTCCTACAATGGGCAGTTCTTC CASSLALGSSYNGQFF
TRBJ2-7 NA NA TRBV4-2 TGTGCCAGCAGCCAAGAGGGAGGAAGAAGGATCTACGAGCAGTACTTC CASSQEGGRRIYEQYF
TRBJ1-6 TRBD1 NA TRBV7-2 TGTGCCAGCAGGGAAGGGACAGGTGGTTCACCCCTCCACTTT CASREGTGGSPLHF
TRBJ2-7 NA NA TRBV2 TGTGCCAGCAGTGACATGTCCTACGAGCAGTACTTC CASSDMSYEQYF
TRBJ2-7 TRBD1 NA TRBV10-3 TGTGCCATCAGGGACCGGGACAGGTCGGTCGACGAGCAGTACTTC CAIRDRDRSVDEQYF
TRBJ1-5 NA NA TRBV6-2/TRBV6-3 TGTGCCAGCAGAAGCAGGGAATATAGCAATCAGCCCCAGCATTTT CASRSREYSNQPQHF
TRBJ1-6 TRBD1 NA TRBV10-3 TGTGCCATCAGTGATCCGGGACAGCCGAGTTCGTTGGCCCTCCACTTT CAISDPGQPSSLALHF
TRBJ2-1 NA NA TRBV6-2/TRBV6-3 TGTGCCAGCAGTTATCGTATTAGCTCCTACAATGAGCAGTTCTTC CASSYRISSYNEQFF
TRBJ2-1 TRBD2 few TRBV6-1 TGTGCCATGGGACTAGCGGGGGTCTACAATGAGCAGTTCTTC CAMGLAGVYNEQFF
TRBJ2-5 NA NA TRBV9 TGTGCCAGCAGCTCACCCACGGCAGAGACCCAGTACTTC CASSSPTAETQYF
TRBJ1-6 TRBD1 NA TRBV3-1 TGTGCCAGCAACGAAGGGGTAGGGACAGGCAATTCACCCCTCCACTTT CASNEGVGTGNSPLHF
TRBJ2-3 TRBD2 NA TRBV6-2/TRBV6-3 TGTGCCAGCAGTTACTACGGCGGGGGGGATCCAGATACGCAGTATTTT CASSYYGGGDPDTQYF
TRBJ2-5 TRBD1 NA TRBV7-7 TGTGCCAGCAGCGGCCTGGGACAGAAACAAGAGACCCAGTACTTC CASSGLGQKQETQYF
TRBJ2-1 NA few TRBV12-3/TRBV12-4 TGTGCCAGCAGCCGACCTAGCCATGAGCAGTTCTTC CASSRPSHEQFF
TRBJ2-7 NA few TRBV25-1 TGTGCCAGCAGTGAAATCGACAGCTACGAGCAGTACTTC CASSEIDSYEQYF
TRBJ2-5 TRBD2 NA TRBV7-6 TGTGCCAGCAGCTTAGGTTTGCGGGGGGGCCGGGAGACCCAGTACTTC CASSLGLRGGRETQYF
TRBJ2-5 NA NA TRBV7-6 TGTGCCAGCAGCATGTCACGGGGGAGGGAGACCCAGTACTTC CASSMSRGRETQYF
TRBJ2-4 NA NA TRBV4-3 TGCGCCAGCAGCCAAGTCAGGGATGGGCGAGAGCAGTACTTC CASSQVRDGREQYF
TRBJ2-4 TRBD1 NA TRBV4-3 TGCGCCAGCAGCCAAGATTACAGGGGTTATGACATTCAGTACTTC CASSQDYRGYDIQYF
TRBJ2-1 TRBD2 few TRBV29-1 TGCAGCGTTGACATCGGAACGACTAGCGGGGGAGGTGAGCAGTTCTTC CSVDIGTTSGGGEQFF
TRBJ2-3 TRBD1 NA TRBV7-8 TGTGCCAGCAGCTCACAGGGGACAGGGGGCTTCGATACGCAGTATTTT CASSSQGTGGFDTQYF
TRBJ2-3 NA NA TRBV6-1 TGTGCCAGCAGTGATCTAGATACGCAGTATTTT CASSDLDTQYF
TRBJ1-5 NA NA TRBV21-1 TGTGCCAGCAGCCACCGACCGGACAGGGTAGGCAATCAGCCCCAGCATTTT CASSHRPDRVGNQPQHF
TRBJ1-2 NA NA TRBV3-1 TGTGCCAGCAGCCAACCAGACCGCTACTATGGCTACACCTTC CASSQPDRYYGYTF
TRBJ1-1 NA NA TRBV7-2 TGTGCCAGCAGCTTAGTGGGCAGTGTGAACACTGAAGCTTTCTTT CASSLVGSVNTEAFF
TRBJ2-5 TRBD1 NA TRBV5-5 TGTGCCAGCAGCCGTTCCGGGACAGTACACCAAGAGACCCAGTACTTC CASSRSGTVHQETQYF
TRBJ2-7 TRBD1 NA TRBV30 TGTGCCTGGAGCTTGTCGACAGGGGTATCCCTCTACGAGCAGTACTTC CAWSLSTGVSLYEQYF
TRBJ2-5 TRBD2 many TRBV11-3 TGTGCCAGCAGTTTCGGACTAGCGGGGGAAGAGACCCAGTACTTC CASSFGLAGEETQYF
TRBJ2-7 NA few TRBV7-9 TGTGCCAGCAGCTTAGCGCTTCAGGGTCCCTACGAGCAGTACTTC CASSLALQGPYEQYF
TRBJ2-3 NA once TRBV7-2 TGTGCCAGCAGCGAAAGGGGGGGCGCGGGAGATACGCAGTATTTT CASSERGGAGDTQYF
TRBJ2-1 TRBD2 few TRBV24-1 TGTGCCACCAGTGCTCTAGCGGGGGGAAGGAATGAGCAGTTCTTC CATSALAGGRNEQFF
TRBJ1-2 NA NA TRBV6-5 TGTGCCAGCAGTTACTCCGGGGGGATCGACTATGGCTACACCTTC CASSYSGGIDYGYTF
TRBJ1-6 NA NA TRBV7-2 TGTGCCAGCAGCTTAGGGAGGGGGAATTCACCCCTCCACTTT CASSLGRGNSPLHF
TRBJ2-4 TRBD1 few TRBV6-5 TGTGCCAGCAGTTACTACCCACCCGGACAGGGAAACATTCAGTACTTC CASSYYPPGQGNIQYF
TRBJ2-1 NA NA TRBV7-8 TGTGCCAGCAGCCCCCGGCCATGGGAGCAGTTCTTC CASSPRPWEQFF
TRBJ2-3 TRBD2 once TRBV20-1 TGCAGTGCTAGAGCGCGTACGACCCGGACTAGCTACACAGATACGCAGTATTTT CSARARTTRTSYTDTQYF
TRBJ2-7 NA many TRBV29-1 TGCAGCGTTTCGGACGGATCCTCCTACGAGCAGTACTTC CSVSDGSSYEQYF